This T cell receptor beta chain derives from a study of blood T cell repertoires in COVID-19 (dated by TCRdb to 2018 to 2021). As for the study more broadly: The collaborator samples originated in the United States, Italy and Spain and spanned the acute and convalescent phases of COVID-19. The material from the prospective study consisted of cDNA or gDNA derived from T cells, B-cell-depleted T cells, or PBMCs. Deeply sampled blood TCRbeta repertoires from subjects exposed to, actively infected with, or recovered from COVID-19 were included in the dataset. A freely available public database, intended as a resource for researchers studying the immune response to SARS-CoV-2, is where the repertoires were released. The samples were drawn from the first 160 participants of the ongoing ImmuneRACE study and from 950 to 1,500 subjects provided by 6 global collaborators. A de-identified subject ID, COVID-19 status, age in years and sex were almost always included in the sample metadata. Where available, HLA class I and class II types were taken from metadata supplied by the sample provider and were not determined by assay-based typing. Points the paper makes about the study in general: Clinical and demographic metadata were provided uncurated, with the amount varying by source and participant.

Counted from cysteine to phenylalanine, this CDR3 has 15 amino acids. Of the read, only the CDR3 DNA is kept; its 45 bases are in frame from base 1. V is cut back by 4 bases and J by 4 bases, with 6 bases in the junction unmatched. CDR1 and CDR2, per the germline V gene (reference sequence), are LNHDA and SQIVND. TCRbeta CDR3 regions were amplified from genomic DNA by means of the immunoSEQ Assay, a bias-controlled multiplex PCR. The authors' analysis ran thus. The number of nucleated cells in each sample was estimated by amplification of reference gene primers within the assay. To quantify the absolute abundance of each unique TCRbeta CDR3 rearrangement, sequence reads were collapsed and filtered. Productive Simpson clonality was computed per sample as the square root of Simpson's diversity index over productive rearrangements. Here the immuneACCESS table is served through TCRdb, limited to in-frame sequences with V and J called. Missing clones are a known gap in these copies; in checked studies unresolved V genes cover under half, and the rest lacks a known reason. V and J calls and clone size are as listed in that table; D and trimming were resolved from the DNA. The sample has about 330,000 clones on record, around 90% of them singletons. 5.5% to 6% of the sample rests with the top ten.

Participants in the prospective study were aged roughly 18 to 89 years, lived in some 24 United States geographic areas, and enrolled through a virtual design. In the prospective study, cohorts were assigned on the basis of participant-reported clinical history obtained from a screening survey and a study questionnaire. Recovered participants in ImmuneRACE Cohort 3 were defined as having two consecutive negative NP/OP PCR tests, clearance from a healthcare professional, or resolution of symptoms. Mobile phlebotomists in the prospective study collected whole blood, serum and a nasopharyngeal or oropharyngeal swab from every participant. Participants in the prospective study had the option to provide additional blood draws and questionnaires over a roughly 2-month period. Before DNA extraction, blood samples from the prospective study were shipped at room temperature or frozen. On this clone itself: Its cognate antigen has yet to be identified. It has no much larger one-base neighbor in the sample; base qualities were not kept.

The clonotype originates from a woman in her thirties who had recovered from COVID-19. The rearrangement combines TRBV19 with TRBJ1-5; 8 of the junction bases match TRBD1. Sequencing was carried out using PBMCs or T cells enriched from blood (not recorded which). This receptor carries the CDR3 CASSTRDRINQPQHF. The bases read TGTGCCAGTAGTACCCGGGACAGGATTAATCAGCCCCAGCATTTT.